Listed below are T cell receptor beta chains from one sample, sequenced in a study of blood T cells in healthy people across ages. A single record per CDR3 protein comes from TCRdb applying MiXCR to the 5' RACE reads. The data show hundreds of thousands of distinct CDR3 sequences, roughly 41% seen once. The sample comprised blood. The receptors stem from a woman aged 60-75 years in good health. The CDR3 runs from the conserved cysteine through the conserved F or W. The order of the fields is D gene, V gene, clone size, J gene, CDR3 DNA, CDR3 protein. The D gene is left open where the match is weak. The size of a clone is reported for some rows only, either as once, few or many, or as a class for expanded clones.

D gene: -; V gene: TRBV20-1; clone size: many; J gene: TRBJ2-7; CDR3 DNA: TGCAGTGCTAGCGGTCAGGGTGGGTACGAGCAGTACTTC; CDR3 protein: CSASGQGGYEQYF
D gene: -; V gene: TRBV10-3; clone size: -; J gene: TRBJ2-1; CDR3 DNA: TGTGCCATTGTAGGGGGGCCCTACAATGAGCAGTTCTTC; CDR3 protein: CAIVGGPYNEQFF
D gene: TRBD1; V gene: TRBV4-1; clone size: -; J gene: TRBJ2-1; CDR3 DNA: TGCGCCAGCAGCCAAGATTTGGCAGGGGGACAGGTCGAGCAGTTCTTC; CDR3 protein: CASSQDLAGGQVEQFF
D gene: -; V gene: TRBV6-2/TRBV6-3; clone size: -; J gene: TRBJ2-7; CDR3 DNA: TGTGCCAGCAGTTACCCTCAGGGACGGGGGGAGCAGTACTTC; CDR3 protein: CASSYPQGRGEQYF
D gene: TRBD2; V gene: TRBV5-1; clone size: -; J gene: TRBJ2-7; CDR3 DNA: TGCGCCAGCAGCTTGCTCAGCGGGGGTCTCTCCTACAATGAGCAGTACTTC; CDR3 protein: CASSLLSGGLSYNEQYF
D gene: TRBD1; V gene: TRBV6-2/TRBV6-3; clone size: -; J gene: TRBJ1-5; CDR3 DNA: TGTGCCAGCAATACAGGGGTAGGTCAGCCCCAGCATTTT; CDR3 protein: CASNTGVGQPQHF
D gene: -; V gene: TRBV15; clone size: -; J gene: TRBJ2-4; CDR3 DNA: TGTGCCACCAGCAAACAGAAAAACATTCAGTACTTC; CDR3 protein: CATSKQKNIQYF
D gene: -; V gene: TRBV7-2; clone size: -; J gene: TRBJ1-2; CDR3 DNA: TGTGCCAGCAGCTTAGCTTCGGCAGGGGTGAACTATGGCTACACCTTC; CDR3 protein: CASSLASAGVNYGYTF
D gene: -; V gene: TRBV20-1; clone size: -; J gene: TRBJ1-2; CDR3 DNA: TGCAGTGCTAGTAACAGACTAAACTATGGCTACACCTTC; CDR3 protein: CSASNRLNYGYTF
D gene: -; V gene: TRBV9; clone size: few; J gene: TRBJ2-7; CDR3 DNA: TGTGCCAGCAGCGTAGAACAGGGATACGAGCAGTACTTC; CDR3 protein: CASSVEQGYEQYF
D gene: TRBD1; V gene: TRBV12-3/TRBV12-4; clone size: -; J gene: TRBJ2-2; CDR3 DNA: TGTGCCAGCAGGACCGGGACAGGGACCGGGGAGCTGTTTTTT; CDR3 protein: CASRTGTGTGELFF
D gene: TRBD2; V gene: TRBV4-2; clone size: few; J gene: TRBJ2-7; CDR3 DNA: TGTGCCAGCAGCGGACCTCTAGCGGGGGTTGTCTACGAGCAGTACTTC; CDR3 protein: CASSGPLAGVVYEQYF
D gene: TRBD1; V gene: TRBV25-1; clone size: few; J gene: TRBJ1-1; CDR3 DNA: TGTGCCAGCAGTTTGGGACAGGGGGCCACTGAAGCTTTCTTT; CDR3 protein: CASSLGQGATEAFF
D gene: TRBD1; V gene: TRBV5-5; clone size: -; J gene: TRBJ2-5; CDR3 DNA: TGTGCCAGCAACAGGGACAGCCAAGAGACCCAGTACTTC; CDR3 protein: CASNRDSQETQYF
D gene: -; V gene: TRBV29-1; clone size: -; J gene: TRBJ2-5; CDR3 DNA: TGCAGCGTTAAGTTCCACCAAGAGACCCAGTACTTC; CDR3 protein: CSVKFHQETQYF
D gene: -; V gene: TRBV25-1; clone size: -; J gene: TRBJ2-1; CDR3 DNA: TGTGCCAGCAGAGGGCTTGCGGGTGAGCAGTTCTTC; CDR3 protein: CASRGLAGEQFF
D gene: -; V gene: TRBV12-3/TRBV12-4; clone size: few; J gene: TRBJ1-2; CDR3 DNA: TGTGCCAGCAGTGTGACTCGGAACTATGGCTACACCTTC; CDR3 protein: CASSVTRNYGYTF
D gene: TRBD2; V gene: TRBV7-8; clone size: few; J gene: TRBJ2-1; CDR3 DNA: TGTGCCAGCAGCCCCTTAGCGGGGCATGAGCAGTTCTTC; CDR3 protein: CASSPLAGHEQFF
D gene: TRBD1; V gene: TRBV29-1; clone size: -; J gene: TRBJ2-1; CDR3 DNA: TGCAGCGTGAGGACAGGGGGCCTCAATGAGCAGTTCTTC; CDR3 protein: CSVRTGGLNEQFF
D gene: -; V gene: TRBV7-8; clone size: -; J gene: TRBJ2-7; CDR3 DNA: TGTGCCAGCAGCCCCCGGCGAGTACCCTACAATGAGCAGTACTTC; CDR3 protein: CASSPRRVPYNEQYF
D gene: TRBD2; V gene: TRBV4-3; clone size: -; J gene: TRBJ2-1; CDR3 DNA: TGCGCCATCAGCCAAGTAGCGGGAGGGCCGGACAATGAGCAGTTCTTC; CDR3 protein: CAISQVAGGPDNEQFF
D gene: -; V gene: TRBV12-3/TRBV12-4; clone size: few; J gene: TRBJ2-3; CDR3 DNA: TGTGCCAGCAGTGTCTCAGGGAGAGATACGCAGTATTTT; CDR3 protein: CASSVSGRDTQYF
D gene: -; V gene: TRBV18; clone size: -; J gene: TRBJ2-3; CDR3 DNA: TGTGCCAGCTCATCCCGACAGGGAGGGACAGATACGCAGTATTTT; CDR3 protein: CASSSRQGGTDTQYF
D gene: -; V gene: TRBV2; clone size: -; J gene: TRBJ2-3; CDR3 DNA: TGTGCCAGCACCGGCTTGACCTATACGCAGTATTTT; CDR3 protein: CASTGLTYTQYF
D gene: -; V gene: TRBV27; clone size: -; J gene: TRBJ2-2; CDR3 DNA: TGTGCCAGCAGGCCAGCTAAAGCAACCGGGGAGCTGTTTTTT; CDR3 protein: CASRPAKATGELFF
D gene: -; V gene: TRBV7-6; clone size: -; J gene: TRBJ2-1; CDR3 DNA: TGTGCCAGCAGCTTAGATGACAGAGGAGAGACCCAGTTCTTC; CDR3 protein: CASSLDDRGETQFF